Given below is one TCR beta chain in context. Antigen unknown. TCRdb re-called the RT-PCR reads through MiXCR, storing one row per CDR3 protein. Of some 640,000 distinct CDR3 sequences in the sample, 11% to 15% were seen once. The data stem from a study of response to subunit inactivated influenza vaccine. Findings of the study overall: Researchers suggested that each seasonal influenza vaccination recruits few new T cells.

This sample comprised PBMCs from blood, obtained 14 to 15 days before vaccination. The receptor was isolated from a man aged 50-60 years who received an inactivated influenza vaccine.

CDR3 sequence reads: CASSLSPGVANSYEQYF. The CDR3, as DNA: TGTGCCAGCAGTCTTTCACCAGGGGTCGCGAACTCCTACGAGCAGTACTTC. J is TRBJ2-7 and V is TRBV28; tentative D call: TRBD1 (6 bases). The CDR3 sequence is 17 residues long. Trimming removed 5 bases from V and 0 bases from J, with 20 bases in between. Per the germline V gene, CDR1 is MDHEN and CDR2 is SYDVKM.